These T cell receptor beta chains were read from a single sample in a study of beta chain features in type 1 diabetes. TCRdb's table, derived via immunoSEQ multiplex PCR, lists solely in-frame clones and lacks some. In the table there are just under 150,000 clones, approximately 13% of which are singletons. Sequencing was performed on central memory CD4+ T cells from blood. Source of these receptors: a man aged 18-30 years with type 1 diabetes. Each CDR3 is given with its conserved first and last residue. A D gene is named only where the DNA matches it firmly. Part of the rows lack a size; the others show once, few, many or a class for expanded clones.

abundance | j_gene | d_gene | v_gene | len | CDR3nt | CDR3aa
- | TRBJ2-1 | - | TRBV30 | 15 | TGTGCCTGGAATCATCCAGTCACTAAAAACAATGAGCAGTTCTTC | CAWNHPVTKNNEQFF
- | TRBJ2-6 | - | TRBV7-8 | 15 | TGTGCCAGCAGCGCAGGGAACTCTGGGGCCAACGTCCTGACTTTC | CASSAGNSGANVLTF
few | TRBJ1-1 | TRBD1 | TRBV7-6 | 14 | TGTGCCAGCAGCTTAGACAGGGGGCACACTGAAGCTTTCTTT | CASSLDRGHTEAFF
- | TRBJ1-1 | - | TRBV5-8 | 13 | TGTGCCAGCACGAGGCAACTGAACACTGAAGCTTTCTTT | CASTRQLNTEAFF
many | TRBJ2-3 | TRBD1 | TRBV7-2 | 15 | TGTGCCAGCAGTATAGGGGGCCCTAGCACAGATACGCAGTATTTT | CASSIGGPSTDTQYF
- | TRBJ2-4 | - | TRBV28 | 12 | TGTGCCAGCAGTTTAAGGGAAAACATTCAGTACTTC | CASSLRENIQYF
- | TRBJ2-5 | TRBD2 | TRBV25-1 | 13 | TGTGCCAGCACCCCTCACGGGGGGGAGACCCAGTACTTC | CASTPHGGETQYF
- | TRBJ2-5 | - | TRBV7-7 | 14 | TGTGCCAGCAGCTTGCAGGGGAATCAAGAGACCCAGTACTTC | CASSLQGNQETQYF
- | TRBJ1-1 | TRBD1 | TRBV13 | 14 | TGTGCCAGCAGCTCCGGGACAGGGGAGGGTGAAGCTTTCTTT | CASSSGTGEGEAFF
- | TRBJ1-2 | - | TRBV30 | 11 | TGTGCCTGGACAGGGTGGGATGGCTACACCTTC | CAWTGWDGYTF
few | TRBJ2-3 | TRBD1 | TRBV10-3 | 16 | TGTGCCATCAGTGAGTTGAGGACAGGGGTCTCAGATACGCAGTATTTT | CAISELRTGVSDTQYF
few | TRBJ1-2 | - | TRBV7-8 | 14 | TGTGCCAGCAGCTTAGGGCAGGGGATAGACAGCTACACCTTC | CASSLGQGIDSYTF
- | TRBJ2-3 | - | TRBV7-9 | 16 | TGTGCCAGCAGCTTAGCCAGGGGAGTTGGGACAGATACGCAGTATTTT | CASSLARGVGTDTQYF
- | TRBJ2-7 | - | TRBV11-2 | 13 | TGTGCCAGCAGCTTATCAGGTCTCAGGGAGCAGTACTTC | CASSLSGLREQYF
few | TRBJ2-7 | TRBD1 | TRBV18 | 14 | TGTGCCAGCTCACCTCGACAGGGGGACTACGAGCAGTACTTC | CASSPRQGDYEQYF
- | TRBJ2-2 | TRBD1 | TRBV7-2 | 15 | TGTGCCAGCAGCTTGGACAGGGGTCGGACCGGGGAGCTGTTTTTT | CASSLDRGRTGELFF
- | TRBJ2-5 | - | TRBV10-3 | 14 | TGTGCCATCAGAGCCAGCACTTTGGAAGAGACCCAGTACTTC | CAIRASTLEETQYF
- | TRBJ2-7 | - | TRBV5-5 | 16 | TGTGCCAGCAGCTTGGGAGACACAGGGACCCCCAACGAGCAGTACTTC | CASSLGDTGTPNEQYF
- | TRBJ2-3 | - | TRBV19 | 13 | TGTGCCAGTAGGGCCTCCAGGGGAGATACGCAGTATTTT | CASRASRGDTQYF
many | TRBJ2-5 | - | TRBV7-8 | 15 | TGTGCCAGCAGCCCAAGAACAGGAGGTCAAGAGACCCAGTACTTC | CASSPRTGGQETQYF
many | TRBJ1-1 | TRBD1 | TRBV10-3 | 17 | TGTGCCATCAGTGTGTCCCCGGATCGACAGGGGGACACTGAAGCTTTCTTT | CAISVSPDRQGDTEAFF
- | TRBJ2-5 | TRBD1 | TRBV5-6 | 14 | TGTGCCAGCAGCTCAGTGGACAGGGGGGAGACCCAGTACTTC | CASSSVDRGETQYF
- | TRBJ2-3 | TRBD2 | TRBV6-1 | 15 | TGTGCCAGCAGTCCTCTAGCGGGGCACACAGATACGCAGTATTTT | CASSPLAGHTDTQYF
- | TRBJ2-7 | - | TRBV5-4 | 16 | TGTGCCAGCAGCTTGATCTCGGGGACAACTTCCTACGAGCAGTACTTC | CASSLISGTTSYEQYF
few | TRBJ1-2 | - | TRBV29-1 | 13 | TGCAGCGCTAGACTGGGCCTTAACTATGGCTACACCTTC | CSARLGLNYGYTF
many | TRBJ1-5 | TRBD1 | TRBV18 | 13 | TGTGCCAGCTCACCGGACAGGGATCAGCCCCAGCATTTT | CASSPDRDQPQHF
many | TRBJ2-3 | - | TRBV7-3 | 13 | TGTGCCAGCAGCCCCTCGGGCGTAGATACGCAGTATTTT | CASSPSGVDTQYF
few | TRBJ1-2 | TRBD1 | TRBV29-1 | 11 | TGCAGCGTTTGGGAGGGGGCTGGCTACACCTTC | CSVWEGAGYTF